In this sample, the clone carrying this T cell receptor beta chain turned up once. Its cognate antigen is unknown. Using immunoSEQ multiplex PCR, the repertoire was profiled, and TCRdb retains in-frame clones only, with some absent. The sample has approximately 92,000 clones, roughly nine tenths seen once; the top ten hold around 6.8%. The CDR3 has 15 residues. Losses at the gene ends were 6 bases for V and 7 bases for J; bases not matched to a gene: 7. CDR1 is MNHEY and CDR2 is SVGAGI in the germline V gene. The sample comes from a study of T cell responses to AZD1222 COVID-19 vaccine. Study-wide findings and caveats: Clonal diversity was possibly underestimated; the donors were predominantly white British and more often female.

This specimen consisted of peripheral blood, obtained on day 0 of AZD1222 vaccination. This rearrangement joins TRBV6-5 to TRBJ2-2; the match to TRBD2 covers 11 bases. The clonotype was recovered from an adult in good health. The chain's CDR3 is CASRMTSGAHGELFF. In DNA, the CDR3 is TGTGCCAGCAGAATGACTAGCGGGGCGCACGGGGAGCTGTTTTTT.